This passage covers 23 T cell receptor beta chains from one sample sequenced in a study of graft-versus-host responses after intestinal transplantation (dated by TCRdb to the early 2020s). What the time point label conveys for this sample: cells obtained before transplantation from donor or recipient. Libraries were prepared through the immunoSEQ multiplex PCR assay. Here the immuneACCESS table is served through TCRdb, limited to in-frame sequences with V and J called. Missing clones are a known gap in these copies; in checked studies unresolved V genes cover under half, and the rest lacks a known reason. The sample has 15,000 to 20,000 clones on record, under 40% of them singletons. Approximately 2% of the sample rests with the top ten. The sample here was alloreactive CD4+ T cells from a mixed lymphocyte reaction culture, taken before transplantation. This specimen's cell subset or site label, per the study, means: CFSE-low proliferating T cells sorted from approximately 6-day pre-transplant mixed lymphocyte reaction (GvH or HvG direction). The receptors come from a human patient who was an organ donor for intestinal transplantation.

CDR3 nucleotide sequence: TGTGCCACCAGCAGAGATGTCGCGTACGAGCAGTACTTC. Residues: CATSRDVAYEQYF. The gene calls are TRBV15 and TRBJ2-7, with D unresolved. Trimming left V 0 bases short and J 4 bases short, with 7 bases between. The CDR3 is 13 residues long. Germline V gene lookup returns CDR1 LNHNV and CDR2 YYDKDF (reference sequence). The full variable domain, with the rest looked up from reference TRBV15 and TRBJ2-7, is DAMVIQNPRYQVTQFGKPVTLSCSQTLNHNVMYWYQQKSSQAPKLLFHYYDKDFNNEADTPDNFQSRRPNTSFCFLDIRSPGLGDTAMYLCATSRDVAYEQYFGPGTRLTVT.

The chain employs TRBV5-1 and TRBJ2-5; TRBD1 aligns across 8 bases. This CDR3 spans 13 amino acids. V lost 0 bases to trimming and J lost 5 bases; unmatched junction nucleotides: 0. CDR1 is SGHRS and CDR2 is YFSETQ in the germline V gene. The CDR3 here is CASSLGTGETQYF. The CDR3 DNA sequence: TGCGCCAGCAGCTTGGGGACAGGGGAGACCCAGTACTTC.

This chain joins TRBV6-5 and TRBJ2-7; D not resolved. This CDR3 spans 12 amino acids. CDR1 is MNHEY, CDR2 SVGAGI, per germline. V was pared by 2 bases and J by 4 bases, with 6 bases between. The CDR3 loop reads CASSYPRYEQYF. The CDR3 DNA sequence: TGTGCCAGCAGTTACCCCCGGTACGAGCAGTACTTC.

The chain couples TRBV2 to TRBJ2-5; the D call may be TRBD1 or TRBD2 (6 bases each). This CDR3 is built from 13 residues. Trimming shortened V by 6 bases and J by 7 bases, and 15 bases separated the two germline ends. CDR1 and CDR2 from the germline V gene are SNHLY and FYNNEI. The CDR3 reads CASSTRQEGTQYF. The CDR3 coding sequence is TGTGCCAGCAGCACCCGACAGGAGGGGACCCAGTACTTC. Filled out from reference TRBV2 and TRBJ2-5, the complete variable domain reads EPEVTQTPSHQVTQMGQEVILRCVPISNHLYFYWYRQILGQKVEFLVSFYNNEISEKSEIFDDQFSVERPDGSNFTLKIRSTKLEDSAMYFCASSTRQEGTQYFGPGTRLLVL.

The J gene is TRBJ2-1, the V gene TRBV6-4; 8 positions match TRBD2. V was pared by 5 bases and J by 8 bases, with 20 bases of the junction left unmatched. The CDR3 sequence is 18 residues long. Looked up from germline, CDR1 is MRHNA and CDR2 is SNTAGT. This CDR3 reads CASSKLLVVLAGPDEQFF. CDR3 in DNA: TGTGCCAGCAGTAAACTCCTGGTTGTCCTAGCGGGTCCGGATGAGCAGTTCTTC.

This clone is deemed medium-sized (0.01 to 0.1%). V usage is TRBV2 and J usage is TRBJ1-4; 9 bases map to TRBD1. This CDR3 is 15 amino acids long. V lost 5 bases and J lost 6; bases outside the gene matches: 7. Looked up from germline, CDR1 is SNHLY and CDR2 is FYNNEI. The CDR3 bases are TGTGCCAGCAGTCCGGACAGGGGTTTTTATGAAAAACTGTTTTTT. Its protein is CASSPDRGFYEKLFF. Based on the CDR3 plus reference TRBV2 and TRBJ1-4, the full variable domain is EPEVTQTPSHQVTQMGQEVILRCVPISNHLYFYWYRQILGQKVEFLVSFYNNEISEKSEIFDDQFSVERPDGSNFTLKIRSTKLEDSAMYFCASSPDRGFYEKLFFGSGTQLSVL.

The J gene is TRBJ1-1, the V gene TRBV6-5; D unresolved. The CDR3 runs to 14 residues. CDR1 is MNHEY and CDR2 is SVGAGI in the germline V gene. With 4 bases removed from V and 1 base from J, the gap between germline ends came to 10 bases. Here the CDR3 reads CASSFDTPNTEAFF. The CDR3 DNA reads TGTGCCAGCAGTTTTGACACCCCGAACACTGAAGCTTTCTTT.

The V and J genes are TRBV6-1 and TRBJ2-4; 7 nucleotides agree with TRBD2. Losses at the gene ends were 9 bases for V and 5 bases for J; bases not matched to a gene: 7. Germline assignment: CDR1 MNHNS and CDR2 SASEGT. The CDR3 sequence is 13 residues long. CDR3 nucleotide sequence: TGTGCCAGTGTAGCTAGCGGACAAAACATTCAGTACTTC. Protein sequence: CASVASGQNIQYF.

This clone was observed a handful of times. The chain combines TRBV7-2 with TRBJ2-3, with unresolved D. Trimming took off 1 base at V and 4 bases at J, with 9 bases between the two ends. The CDR3 is 14 residues long. From germline, CDR1 is SGHTA and CDR2 FQGNSA. The CDR3 DNA is TGTGCCAGCAGCTTAGTAGGTGGGTCAGATACGCAGTATTTT. Protein sequence: CASSLVGGSDTQYF.

The V and J genes are TRBV18 and TRBJ1-2; D is ambiguous. CDR1 is KGHSH and CDR2 is LQKENI in the germline V gene. The CDR3 has 12 residues. V lost 3 bases and J 4 bases, leaving 6 bases between the germline ends. In DNA form, the CDR3 reads TGTGCCAGCTCACCCGCAGTCTATGGCTACACCTTC. Translating gives CASSPAVYGYTF.

In this sample, this clone turned up a few times. The J gene is TRBJ1-2, the V gene TRBV18, with a tentative D call TRBD1 (6 bases). V was cut by 3 bases and J by 4 bases, with 15 bases left in between. This CDR3 region has 15 residues. Germline V lookup: CDR1 KGHSH, CDR2 LQKENI. CDR3 nucleotides: TGTGCCAGCTCACCCAACAGGGACCGGGGCTATGGCTACACCTTC. It specifies CASSPNRDRGYGYTF.

In this sample, this clone turned up a few times. The V gene is TRBV5-4, the J gene TRBJ1-1; maybe TRBD1 (6 bases). Trimming cost V 4 bases and J 1 base, with 17 bases left between them. The CDR3 runs to 16 residues. Germline CDR1 is SGHNT and CDR2 is YYREEE (reference sequence). The CDR3 spells CASSPPPGTTNTEAFF. CDR3 DNA: TGTGCCAGCAGCCCTCCCCCCGGGACAACGAACACTGAAGCTTTCTTT.

In this sample, this clone turned up a few times. This chain connects TRBV6-5 to TRBJ1-1; D uncertain. The V and J ends lost 6 bases and 1 base respectively, with 15 bases between them. Per germline, CDR1 MNHEY and CDR2 SVGAGI. CDR3 length equals 15 residues. The CDR3 loop is CASSHLANKNTEAFF. The DNA for the CDR3 is TGTGCCAGCAGCCACCTCGCTAACAAGAACACTGAAGCTTTCTTT.

This chain connects TRBV12-2 to TRBJ1-2; TRBD1, the table's D call, lacks a check against the DNA. TRBV12-2 is classified as a pseudogene. CDR3 length: 13 amino acids. CDR3 in DNA: TGTGCAAGTCGCCCGGGACAGGGGGATGGCTACACCTTC. It specifies CASRPGQGDGYTF.

The rearrangement uses TRBV6-5 and TRBJ1-2; tentatively, D is TRBD1 (6 bases). The CDR3 consists of 13 residues. V lost 2 bases, J lost 7 bases, and 11 bases lay in between. Germline V gene lookup returns CDR1 MNHEY and CDR2 SVGAGI. CDR3 protein: CASSYTGWTGYTF. The CDR3 nucleotides read TGTGCCAGCAGTTACACAGGGTGGACTGGCTACACCTTC.

This clone counts as medium-sized. The CDR3 DNA reads TGTGCCAGCATTGAGGGCCCCCTTATAGGAGAGCAGTTCTTC. It specifies CASIEGPLIGEQFF. The chain is built from TRBV6-1 and TRBJ2-1; D possibly corresponds to TRBD2 (5 bases). The CDR3 totals 14 residues. Looked up from germline, CDR1 is MNHNS and CDR2 is SASEGT. The V end lost 7 bases, the J end lost 10 bases, and 20 bases lay between the germline ends.

This clone was detected only a few times. The gene calls are TRBV4-2 and TRBJ2-3; D is undetermined. Germline loops: CDR1 LGHNA, CDR2 YNFKEQ. Trimming cost V 5 bases and J 2 bases, with 14 bases left between them. The CDR3 has 15 residues. CDR3 coding DNA: TGTGCCAGCAGCTCCGACTCTTACTACACAGATACGCAGTATTTT. Translation gives CASSSDSYYTDTQYF.

The J gene is TRBJ2-5, the V gene TRBV19, with 7 positions matching TRBD1. In germline, CDR1 is LNHDA, CDR2 SQIVND (reference sequence). The CDR3 totals 15 residues. The V and J ends lost 6 bases and 2 bases, in that order; junction bases with no gene match: 9. The CDR3 region is CASSPTGTEQETQYF. CDR3 nucleotide sequence: TGTGCCAGTAGCCCGACCGGGACAGAGCAAGAGACCCAGTACTTC.

The chain couples TRBV30 to TRBJ2-2; perhaps TRBD2 as D (5 bases). Trimming took off 5 bases at V and 7 bases at J, with 8 bases between the two ends. Germline assignment: CDR1 GTSNPN and CDR2 SVGIG (reference sequence). The CDR3 covers 11 residues. The CDR3 region is CAWDEGGELFF. CDR3 DNA: TGTGCCTGGGATGAGGGCGGGGAGCTGTTTTTT.

This clone turned up a few times. The chain combines TRBV7-9 with TRBJ1-3; D gene ambiguous. This CDR3 is built from 14 residues. Trimming took 7 bases from V and 3 from J, leaving 13 bases between them. The germline V gene has CDR1 SEHNR and CDR2 FQNEAQ (reference sequence). The CDR3 is CASTTWTGGNTIYF. The CDR3 DNA is TGTGCCAGCACCACCTGGACGGGTGGAAACACCATATATTTT.

V and J are TRBV7-2 and TRBJ2-4; 10 positions match TRBD1. The V gene's germline CDR1 is SGHTA and CDR2 FQGNSA. V shed 3 bases, J shed 6 bases, and the junction held 2 bases outside the gene matches. The CDR3 is 14 amino acids. Here the CDR3 DNA reads TGTGCCAGCAGCTTTGGGACAGGGGTAAACATTCAGTACTTC. Translated: CASSFGTGVNIQYF.

The CDR3 nucleotides are TGTGCCTGGAGTGCTCCGGGACACTTTGAAAAACTGTTTTTT. Translation: CAWSAPGHFEKLFF. The rearrangement joins TRBV30 to TRBJ1-4, with D possibly matching TRBD1 (6 bases). V was shortened by 1 base and J by 7 bases, with 13 bases between the two germline ends. CDR3 size: 14 residues. Germline values: CDR1 GTSNPN, CDR2 SVGIG (reference sequence).

This clone was counted between two and nine times. The chain carries TRBV7-2 and TRBJ1-1, with a tentative D call TRBD1 (5 bases). Between the trimmed V and J ends, which lost 2 bases and 1 base, there was a span of 8 bases. The length of the CDR3 is 14 residues. From germline, CDR1 is SGHTA and CDR2 FQGNSA. CDR3 nucleotides: TGTGCCAGCAGCTTAAACGGGGCGAACACTGAAGCTTTCTTT. It yields the protein CASSLNGANTEAFF.